This T cell receptor (beta chain) was sequenced in a study of vaccination effects on CD4 cells after COVID-19. In the study overall: Post-vaccine sampling occurred a median 72 days after the second dose. General observations from the study: Recruitment yielded few convalescent patients, and the study had no early post-infection timepoints.

Trimming at V came to 0 bases and at J to 4 bases, leaving 4 bases not matched to a gene. The germline CDR1 and CDR2 sequences are LGHNA and YNFKEQ. The CDR3 totals 15 residues. Profiled with immunoSEQ multiplex PCR; TCRdb holds only in-frame clones, not every one. The sample has tens of thousands of clones; 65% are singletons. For this clone: Its antigen is not identified.

In the ViraFEST assay, antigen-specific CD4+ clonotypes were identified by expansion after peptide-pool stimulation. Following an approximately 9-day culture, CD4+ T cells were purified. Every participant took two doses of the BNT162b2 or mRNA-1273 vaccine. Sequenced here: CD4+ T cells from PBMCs cultured with SARS-CoV-2 spike peptides, sampled after COVID-19 vaccination. This receptor was taken from a human donor who received a COVID-19 vaccine. J is TRBJ2-3 and V is TRBV4-2; 7 positions match TRBD1. CDR3 sequence reads: CASSQDRGISDTQYF. For the CDR3, the DNA is TGTGCCAGCAGCCAAGACAGGGGGATCTCAGATACGCAGTATTTT.